The 8 T cell receptor beta chains given below trace back to one sample, sequenced in a study of control samples from healthy donors and cancer patients. TCRdb keeps only in-frame clones here, not all; method: immunoSEQ multiplex PCR. The sample consists of about 120,000 clones, about 89% of them appearing once. Material: blood. The receptors were gathered from a man aged 45-60 years in good health.

The chain joins TRBV21-1 to TRBJ2-5; the D segment call TRBD2 is taken from the table without a DNA check. TRBV21-1 is a listed pseudogene. This CDR3 has 18 amino acids. The CDR3: CASSKTPTSGGFLETQYF. CDR3 sequence (DNA): TGTGCCAGCAGCAAAACCCCGACTAGCGGGGGGTTTTTAGAGACCCAGTACTTC.

The chain employs TRBV6-5 and TRBJ1-1, with a weak D call TRBD1 (6 bases). This CDR3 has 12 residues. The ends were cut back, 4 bases at V and 11 bases at J, with 14 bases in the middle. Germline V gives CDR1 MNHEY, CDR2 SVGAGI. The CDR3 DNA sequence: TGTGCCAGCAGTTCACAGGGATTTGGGGCTTTCTTT. Residues: CASSSQGFGAFF.

The CDR3 sequence: CASTSGTSGGAVPSTDTQYF. CDR3 bases: TGTGCCAGCACCTCCGGGACTAGCGGGGGGGCCGTTCCTAGCACAGATACGCAGTATTTT. The J gene is TRBJ2-3, the V gene TRBV21-1; TRBD2 is the table's D call, not checked against the DNA. TRBV21-1 has pseudogene status. CDR3 size: 20 residues.

The chain joins TRBV6-5 to TRBJ1-1; D remains unclear. Germline CDR1 reads MNHEY; CDR2 reads SVGAGI. V shed 2 bases and J shed 1 base, with 8 bases lying between them. There are 14 residues in the CDR3. Written as DNA, the CDR3 is TGTGCCAGCAGTTACGGGGAGTCGAACACTGAAGCTTTCTTT. Amino acid sequence: CASSYGESNTEAFF.

This clone came up a few times. The V and J genes are TRBV7-2 and TRBJ2-1, with D possibly matching TRBD2 (5 bases). The germline CDR1 and CDR2 sequences are SGHTA and FQGNSA. Trimming shortened V by 4 bases and J by 0 bases, and 13 bases separated the two germline ends. The CDR3 length is 16 residues. CDR3: CASSSNSASSYNEQFF. DNA of the CDR3: TGTGCCAGCAGCTCGAATAGCGCTAGCTCCTACAATGAGCAGTTCTTC.

The chain recombines TRBV11-3 with TRBJ2-3, with a possible D match to TRBD1 (5 bases). The V and J ends lost 2 bases and 1 base respectively, with 16 bases between them. Germline V gives CDR1 SGHNT, CDR2 YENEEA. CDR3 length: 17 residues. The CDR3: CASSLRAGNVRTDTQYF. The CDR3 coding sequence is TGTGCCAGCAGCTTACGGGCAGGGAATGTTCGCACAGATACGCAGTATTTT.

This clone was found once. The V gene is TRBV5-6, the J gene TRBJ2-3, with D perhaps TRBD2 (6 bases). Trimming cost V 3 bases and J 0 bases, with 14 bases left between them. The CDR3 has 16 residues. Per germline, CDR1 SGHDT and CDR2 YYEEEE. The CDR3 DNA reads TGTGCCAGCAGCTGGGGCGGGACCCGGAGCACAGATACGCAGTATTTT. Translating gives CASSWGGTRSTDTQYF.

The chain employs TRBV6-1 and TRBJ2-5, with D perhaps TRBD1 or TRBD2 (6 bases each). Trimming stripped 0 bases from V and 2 bases from J, with 10 bases between. Germline V gene lookup returns CDR1 MNHNS and CDR2 SASEGT. The CDR3 extends over 15 amino acids. CDR3 DNA: TGTGCCAGCAGTGAAGCCGAGGGGGGACAAGAGACCCAGTACTTC. This gives the protein CASSEAEGGQETQYF.